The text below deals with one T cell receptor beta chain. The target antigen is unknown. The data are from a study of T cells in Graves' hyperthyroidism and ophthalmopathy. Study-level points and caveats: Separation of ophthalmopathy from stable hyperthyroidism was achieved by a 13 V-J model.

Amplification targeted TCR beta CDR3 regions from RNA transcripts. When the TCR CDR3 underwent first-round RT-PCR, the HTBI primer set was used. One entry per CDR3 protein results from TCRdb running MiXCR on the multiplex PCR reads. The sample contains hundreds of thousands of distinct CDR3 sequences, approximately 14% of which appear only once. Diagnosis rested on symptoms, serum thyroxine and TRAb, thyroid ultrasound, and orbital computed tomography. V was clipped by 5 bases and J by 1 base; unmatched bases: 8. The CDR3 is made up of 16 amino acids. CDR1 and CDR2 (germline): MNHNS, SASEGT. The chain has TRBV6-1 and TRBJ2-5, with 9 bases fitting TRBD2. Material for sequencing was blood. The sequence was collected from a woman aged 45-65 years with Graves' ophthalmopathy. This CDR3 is CASSTRLAAPQETQYF. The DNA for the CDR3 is TGTGCCAGCAGTACCAGACTAGCGGCCCCCCAAGAGACCCAGTACTTC.